These T cell receptor beta chains were read from a single sample in a study of T cells in Graves' hyperthyroidism and ophthalmopathy. TCRdb ran MiXCR on the multiplex PCR reads and lists one entry per CDR3 protein. This table holds some 460,000 distinct CDR3 sequences, 15% to 17% found once. Sequenced input: blood. The origin of the receptors is a woman between 18 and 30 years old with Graves' hyperthyroidism. CDR3s include the opening cysteine and the closing phenylalanine or tryptophan. A D gene is named only where the DNA matches it firmly. The size field is filled for only some rows; it gives once, few, many or a size class.

clone_size | j_call | d_call | v_call | cdr3_aa | cdr3_nt
. | TRBJ2-7 | . | TRBV6-1 | CASSEVRPYEQYF | TGTGCCAGCAGTGAAGTCCGGCCCTACGAGCAGTACTTC
few | TRBJ2-3 | TRBD2 | TRBV7-6 | CASSPTLAGGSDTQYF | TGTGCCAGCAGCCCTACGCTAGCGGGGGGTTCAGATACGCAGTATTTT
. | TRBJ2-3 | . | TRBV19 | CASSMVASADTQYF | TGTGCCAGTAGTATGGTAGCGTCTGCAGATACGCAGTATTTT
many | TRBJ2-5 | . | TRBV4-2 | CASSQDGRVQETQYF | TGTGCCAGCAGCCAAGATGGGCGAGTTCAAGAGACCCAGTACTTC
. | TRBJ1-6 | . | TRBV7-9 | CASSLGKESSPLHF | TGTGCCAGCAGCTTAGGGAAGGAGAGTTCACCCCTCCACTTT
many | TRBJ1-1 | . | TRBV28 | CASSSPGGPKNTEAFF | TGTGCCAGCAGTTCCCCGGGAGGGCCCAAGAACACTGAAGCTTTCTTT
. | TRBJ1-1 | . | TRBV24-1 | CATSDWANTEAFF | TGTGCCACCAGTGATTGGGCTAACACTGAAGCTTTCTTT
many | TRBJ2-3 | TRBD2 | TRBV11-2 | CASSLEGLAGAPRTDTQYF | TGTGCCAGCAGCTTAGAAGGGCTAGCGGGGGCCCCCCGCACAGATACGCAGTATTTT
. | TRBJ2-5 | TRBD2 | TRBV6-1 | CASSPSKALAGAHQETQYF | TGTGCCAGCAGTCCATCTAAGGCGTTAGCGGGGGCCCACCAAGAGACCCAGTACTTC
. | TRBJ1-1 | TRBD1 | TRBV5-1 | CASEQGAGRNTEAFF | TGCGCCAGCGAACAGGGGGCCGGGCGAAACACTGAAGCTTTCTTT
many | TRBJ2-3 | TRBD2 | TRBV27 | CASSLNPWTSGATDTQYF | TGTGCCAGCAGTTTAAACCCCTGGACTAGCGGGGCCACAGATACGCAGTATTTT
many | TRBJ2-5 | TRBD2 | TRBV7-2 | CASSYSGKTQYF | TGTGCCAGCAGCTATAGCGGGAAGACCCAGTACTTC
. | TRBJ1-1 | . | TRBV29-1 | CSVEVVRGAEAFF | TGCAGCGTTGAAGTCGTGCGGGGCGCTGAAGCTTTCTTT
once | TRBJ1-6 | . | TRBV9 | CASSVGQGLGSYNSPLHF | TGTGCCAGCAGCGTAGGTCAGGGCTTGGGCTCCTATAATTCACCCCTCCACTTT
many | TRBJ1-1 | . | TRBV20-1 | CSASLTGVGRGAFF | TGCAGTGCTAGCTTGACAGGTGTAGGTCGAGGAGCTTTCTTT
few | TRBJ2-7 | . | TRBV5-1 | CASNGGTKYEQYF | TGCGCCAGCAACGGTGGCACAAAGTACGAGCAGTACTTC
many | TRBJ2-7 | . | TRBV7-9 | CASSKPAGEQYF | TGTGCCAGCAGCAAGCCCGCGGGCGAGCAGTACTTC
many | TRBJ2-2 | TRBD2 | TRBV11-2 | CASSIGLAGTGELFF | TGTGCCAGCAGCATCGGACTAGCGGGGACCGGGGAGCTGTTTTTT
many | TRBJ1-2 | . | TRBV20-1 | CSASYGYTF | TGCAGTGCTAGCTATGGCTACACCTTC
. | TRBJ2-1 | TRBD2 | TRBV5-1 | CASIVLRVIASGGLGNEQFF | TGCGCCAGCATCGTACTTAGAGTAATTGCTAGCGGGGGCCTAGGCAATGAGCAGTTCTTC
few | TRBJ2-5 | TRBD1 | TRBV11-2 | CASSPQGDMETQYF | TGTGCCAGCAGCCCACAGGGGGACATGGAGACCCAGTACTTC
few | TRBJ2-3 | TRBD1 | TRBV14 | CASSRRQGIRSDTQYF | TGTGCCAGCAGTCGCCGACAGGGGATCCGTTCAGATACGCAGTATTTT
many | TRBJ2-1 | . | TRBV20-1 | CSATVTEGSYNEQFF | TGCAGTGCTACCGTCACGGAGGGCTCCTACAATGAGCAGTTCTTC
. | TRBJ2-2 | TRBD2 | TRBV6-5 | CASRTSGRSTGELFF | TGTGCCTCACGAACTAGCGGGAGGTCAACCGGGGAGCTGTTTTTT
many | TRBJ2-7 | TRBD1 | TRBV10-3 | CAISATKGTGSNEQYF | TGTGCCATCAGTGCCACCAAGGGGACAGGATCGAACGAGCAGTACTTC
many | TRBJ2-3 | . | TRBV3-1 | CASSQEGLADTQYF | TGTGCCAGCAGCCAAGAAGGCCTTGCAGATACGCAGTATTTT
. | TRBJ1-3 | TRBD1 | TRBV7-9 | CASSEQGAGDTIYF | TGTGCCAGCTCCGAACAGGGGGCCGGGGACACCATATATTTT
many | TRBJ1-2 | . | TRBV27 | CASSPTGQNYGYTF | TGTGCCAGCAGTCCGACAGGCCAAAACTATGGCTACACCTTC
. | TRBJ2-3 | TRBD2 | TRBV28 | CASSSTTSGYTDTQYF | TGTGCCAGCAGTTCGACAACTAGCGGGTACACAGATACGCAGTATTTT
. | TRBJ1-2 | TRBD1 | TRBV27 | CACSLSDRGRNGYTF | TGTGCCTGCAGTTTATCGGACAGGGGGAGGAATGGCTACACCTTC
many | TRBJ2-7 | . | TRBV11-2 | CASSYGADYEQYF | TGTGCCAGCAGCTACGGGGCGGACTACGAGCAGTACTTC
few | TRBJ2-7 | . | TRBV19 | CASSGDYPADEQYF | TGTGCCAGTAGCGGGGATTATCCGGCCGACGAGCAGTACTTC
. | TRBJ2-1 | TRBD1 | TRBV6-2/TRBV6-3 | CASSGNPGTGGFSEQFF | TGTGCCAGCAGTGGAAACCCTGGGACAGGGGGTTTTAGTGAGCAGTTCTTC